Presented here are 12 T cell receptor beta chains from one specimen sequenced in a study of cytomegalovirus exposure and HLA in healthy donors. The study ran its PCR with 60 Vbeta and 13 Jbeta primers. Libraries were prepared by immunoSEQ multiplex PCR; TCRdb keeps only in-frame clonotypes and omits some of them. In the table there are over 150,000 clones, 68% of which are singletons. The sequencing sample was made of PBMCs. Every receptor here comes from a woman between 40 and 50 years old in good health and CMV-seropositive.

This rearrangement joins TRBV19 to TRBJ2-5, with a weak D call TRBD2 (6 bases). Trimming shortened V by 6 bases and J by 1 base, and 15 bases separated the two germline ends. CDR3 length: 15 amino acids. In germline, CDR1 is LNHDA, CDR2 SQIVND (reference sequence). This CDR3 is CASSLPGLGQETQYF. In DNA, the CDR3 is TGTGCCAGTAGCCTTCCGGGACTGGGCCAAGAGACCCAGTACTTC.

The rearrangement joins TRBV15 to TRBJ1-1; D is uncertain. V lost 1 base and J 7 bases, leaving 7 bases between the germline ends. The CDR3 spans 12 residues. CDR1 is LNHNV, CDR2 YYDKDF, per germline (reference sequence). For the CDR3, the DNA is TGTGCCACCAGCAGAGGTCAGTTTGAAGCTTTCTTT. Protein product: CATSRGQFEAFF.

The CDR3 DNA follows: TGCGCCAGCAGCCAAGATCACGGGTTTGGCACTGAAGCTTTCTTT. Translated, it gives CASSQDHGFGTEAFF. This sequence joins TRBV4-3 and TRBJ1-1; D is ambiguous. Germline loops: CDR1 LGHNA, CDR2 YSLEER. V lost 0 bases and J lost 4, with 12 bases in between. The CDR3 has 15 amino acids.

The J gene is TRBJ2-7, the V gene TRBV6-1, with 7 bases fitting TRBD1. The trim removed 4 bases at V and 2 bases at J, leaving 11 bases unmatched. Germline CDR1 and CDR2: MNHNS and SASEGT. The CDR3 extends over 16 amino acids. CDR3 bases: TGTGCCAGCAGTGGAACCACCGGGACAGTTCCCTACGAGCAGTACTTC. Amino acids: CASSGTTGTVPYEQYF.

This clone was recorded only once. This CDR3 reads CASSLGTSGTADTQYF. The CDR3, as DNA: TGTGCCAGCAGCTTAGGGACTAGCGGGACCGCAGATACGCAGTATTTT. The rearrangement uses TRBV5-4 and TRBJ2-3; 13 positions match TRBD2. CDR3 size: 16 residues. The trim removed 2 bases at V and 4 bases at J, leaving 4 bases unmatched. Germline V CDR1 and CDR2: SGHNT, YYREEE (reference sequence).

The gene calls are TRBV6-1 and TRBJ2-7; possible D gene TRBD2, 5 bases. The CDR3 loop spans 15 amino acids. The germline V gene encodes CDR1 MNHNS and CDR2 SASEGT. V lost 3 bases, J lost 1 base, and 13 bases lay in between. Here the CDR3 reads CASSDNYRGSYEQYF. The CDR3, as DNA: TGTGCCAGCAGTGATAATTACCGAGGGTCCTACGAGCAGTACTTC.

The rearrangement joins TRBV7-2 to TRBJ1-1; 9 bases are shared with TRBD1. Germline V CDR1 and CDR2: SGHTA, FQGNSA. CDR3 length equals 13 residues. Losses at the gene ends were 4 bases for V and 7 bases for J; bases not matched to a gene: 4. The DNA for the CDR3 is TGTGCCAGCAGCTCACAGGGGGCGGGTGAAGCTTTCTTT. This gives the protein CASSSQGAGEAFF.

This clone was found a few times. This chain joins TRBV12-5 and TRBJ2-3, with D perhaps TRBD1 (5 bases). CDR3 size: 14 residues. The germline gives CDR1 LGHNT, CDR2 FRNRAP. The V and J ends lost 5 bases and 0 bases respectively, with 9 bases between them. The CDR3: CASGPGISTDTQYF. CDR3 DNA sequence: TGTGCTAGTGGTCCAGGGATCAGCACAGATACGCAGTATTTT.

The chain recombines TRBV5-1 with TRBJ2-3; D is possibly TRBD1 (6 bases). Trimming removed 3 bases from V and 1 base from J, with 18 bases in between. Germline V gene sequence: CDR1 SGHRS, CDR2 YFSETQ. The CDR3 has 17 residues. The chain's CDR3 is CASSSGVGDTRTDTQYF. As DNA, the CDR3 is TGCGCCAGCAGCTCGGGTGTAGGGGACACCCGCACAGATACGCAGTATTTT. Based on the CDR3 plus reference TRBV5-1 and TRBJ2-3, the full variable domain is KAGVTQTPRYLIKTRGQQVTLSCSPISGHRSVSWYQQTPGQGLQFLFEYFSETQRNKGNFPGRFSGRQFSNSRSEMNVSTLELGDSALYLCASSSGVGDTRTDTQYFGPGTRLTVL.

The chain links TRBV7-2 to TRBJ2-7; weak D call: TRBD2 (6 bases). Germline V gene data show CDR1 as SGHTA and CDR2 as FQGNSA. The V end was cut by 2 bases, the J end by 6 bases, with 14 bases between. The CDR3 has 14 amino acids. CDR3 in amino acids: CASSLTSEGFEQYF. In DNA form, the CDR3 reads TGTGCCAGCAGCTTAACTTCGGAGGGGTTCGAGCAGTACTTC.

J is TRBJ1-1 and V is TRBV6-5; D not certain. Trimming cost V 10 bases and J 0 bases, with 9 bases left between them. There are 12 residues in the CDR3. The germline V gene encodes CDR1 MNHEY and CDR2 SVGAGI. The CDR3 protein is CATSGVNTEAFF. CDR3 bases: TGTGCCACTAGCGGGGTGAACACTGAAGCTTTCTTT.

This clone was observed at least ten times. The chain carries TRBV4-3 and TRBJ1-5; D remains unclear. CDR3 length: 14 amino acids. CDR1 and CDR2 (germline): LGHNA, YSLEER. Trimming shortened V by 0 bases and J by 4 bases, and 7 bases separated the two germline ends. CDR3 sequence reads: CASSQEPRNQPQHF. CDR3 in DNA: TGCGCCAGCAGCCAAGAACCCAGGAATCAGCCCCAGCATTTT.